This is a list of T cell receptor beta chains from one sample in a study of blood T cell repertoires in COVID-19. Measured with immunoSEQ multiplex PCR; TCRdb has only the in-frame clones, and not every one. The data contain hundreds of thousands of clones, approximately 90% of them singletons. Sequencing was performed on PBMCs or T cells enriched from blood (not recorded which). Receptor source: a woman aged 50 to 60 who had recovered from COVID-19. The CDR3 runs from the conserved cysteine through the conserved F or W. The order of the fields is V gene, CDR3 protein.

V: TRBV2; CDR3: CASNGQGAGGYTF
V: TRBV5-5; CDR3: CASKTGTSGRYTGELFF
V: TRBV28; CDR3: CASSLVGGLYPYEQYF
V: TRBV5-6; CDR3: CASRPAGIPSYGYTF
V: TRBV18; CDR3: CASSPSRSSYNEQFF
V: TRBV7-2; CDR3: CASSLTPGAYNEQFF
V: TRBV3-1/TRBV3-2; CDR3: CASSQVRQNGYTF
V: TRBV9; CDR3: CASSADPGIYNEKLFF
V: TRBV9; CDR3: CASSRGEGGNQPQHF
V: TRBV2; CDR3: CASSERDRSNTEAFF
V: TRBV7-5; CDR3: CARSLEGGRIVDTQYF
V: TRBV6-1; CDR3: CASSERFHRDQPQHF
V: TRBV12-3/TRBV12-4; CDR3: CASRKDRRAFF
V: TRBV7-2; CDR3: CASRHNEVFTTNTEAFF
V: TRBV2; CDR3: CASSDLTGGQPQHF
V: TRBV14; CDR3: CASSPNRGNWETQYF
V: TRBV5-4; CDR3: CASSLAGTVYGYTF
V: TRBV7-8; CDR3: CASSLDGRGGYTF
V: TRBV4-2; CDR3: CASSPNIVRQTPYSGANVLTF
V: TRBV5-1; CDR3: CASSLDAGGPTDTQYF
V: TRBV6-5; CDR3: CASSRQGSTEAFF
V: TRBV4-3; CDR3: CASSQDDDSLGSPLHF
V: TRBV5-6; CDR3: CASSVTANYGYTF
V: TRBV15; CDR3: CATSRGAGGTEAFF
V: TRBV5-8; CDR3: CASSYRPTIPNTEAFF
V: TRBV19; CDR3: CASRPGGGYEQYF
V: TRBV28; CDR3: CASMTSGGYEQYF
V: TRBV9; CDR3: CASSAAGLETVLAQYF
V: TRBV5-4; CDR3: CASSLGFSGYEQYF
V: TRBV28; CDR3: CASRGSINNEKLFF
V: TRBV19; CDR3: CASSAQGFGYGYTF
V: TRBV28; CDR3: CASSLSAAGAVTDTQYF
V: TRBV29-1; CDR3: CSVLGRPNEKLFF
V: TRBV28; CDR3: CASSLAGVTTGELFF
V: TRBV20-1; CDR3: CSASSRASYNEQFF
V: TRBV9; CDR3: CASSVYGKRGQCHLMNTEAFF
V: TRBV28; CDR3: CASRFDRANSPLHF
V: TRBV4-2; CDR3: CASSQKPGFGQPQHF
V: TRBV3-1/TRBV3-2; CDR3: CASSHIYGTAQPQHF
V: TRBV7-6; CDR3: CASSLGAGTGVKSSGNTIYF
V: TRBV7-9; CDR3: CASSTGQGADEQYF
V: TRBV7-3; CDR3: CASSLTTLATEQFF
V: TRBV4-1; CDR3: CASSQEGQPERSFYEQYF
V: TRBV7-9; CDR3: CASSLDQVRGGYTF
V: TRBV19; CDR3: CASSTGLAGFETQYF
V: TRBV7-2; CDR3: CASSQGVRGPNEKLFF